The sample holds many counts of the clone carrying this T cell receptor (beta chain). The junction departs from the called germline gene at one end, perhaps through a read error. This sample was taken from a study of blood T cell repertoires in COVID-19. Measured with immunoSEQ multiplex PCR; TCRdb has only the in-frame clones, and not every one. Altogether tens of thousands of clones are present, 79% being singletons, with the ten largest covering 30% to 35%. The sample consisted of peripheral blood. This sequence originates from a woman older than 75 with acute or convalescent COVID-19.

Here the CDR3 reads CASSVVLAGGPQVF. CDR3 DNA sequence: TGTGCCAGCAGCGTAGTCCTAGCGGGAGGGCCCCAAGTCTTC. The genes are TRBV9 and TRBJ2-1; TRBD2 matches at 12 bases. The CDR3 consists of 14 residues. CDR1 is SGDLS, CDR2 YYNGEE, per germline.